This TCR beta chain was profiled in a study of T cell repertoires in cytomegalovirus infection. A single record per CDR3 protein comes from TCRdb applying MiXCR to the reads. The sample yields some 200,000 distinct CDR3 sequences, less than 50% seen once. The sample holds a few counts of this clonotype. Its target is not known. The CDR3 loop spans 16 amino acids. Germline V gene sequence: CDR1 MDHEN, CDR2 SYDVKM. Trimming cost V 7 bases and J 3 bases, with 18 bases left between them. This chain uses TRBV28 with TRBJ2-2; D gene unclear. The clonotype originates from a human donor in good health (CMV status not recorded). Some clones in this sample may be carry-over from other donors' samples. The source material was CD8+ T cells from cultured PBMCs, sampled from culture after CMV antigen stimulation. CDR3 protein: CASIKNILEYTGELFF. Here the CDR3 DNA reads TGTGCCAGCATCAAAAACATTCTCGAATACACCGGGGAGCTGTTTTTT.